This T cell receptor (beta chain) was sequenced during a study of shared clonotypes between healthy human individuals (TCRdb year 2020). Context from the whole study: The cohort included three men and a couple of women between 18 and 49 years of age. For each donor, CD4 naive and CD4 memory were each run on three plates, CD8 naive on two plates, and CD8 memory on one plate. To increase sequencing depth and limit assay-specific biases, different laboratories used diverse techniques to prepare libraries and sequence TCR repertoires. Leukapheresis yielded between about 0.9 and 8.9 billion PBMCs per donor. Blood TCR repertoires of five healthy adults were deeply sequenced to estimate repertoire size and the extent of clonotype sharing between individuals. General study outcomes and caveats: The genetic and exposure-history diversity represented was limited by the small number of donors. Naive subsets generally had larger estimated clonotype richness than memory subsets did. Clonotypes shared by all four sorted-subset donors showed higher generation probabilities than non-shared clonotypes. Rarefaction of sorted-subset datasets indicated incomplete sequencing despite the large sequencing depth. Sharing across a few donors was observed for around 5% of naive CD4, 3% to 4% of naive CD8, over 2% of memory CD4, and about 0.4% of memory CD8 clonotypes. Pairwise subsampling indicated that sequencing depth was expected to affect the degree of clonotype sharing among donors. Only blood was sampled, and tissue TCR repertoires likely differ from those in blood.

Remarks on this clone: Its cognate antigen has yet to be identified. No much larger clonotype is one base removed from it; base qualities were not supplied.

TCR CDR3 regions were amplified from genomic DNA by multiplex PCR using the deep immunoSEQ assay. Genomic DNA extracted from each cell subset was distributed evenly over all wells of several immunoSEQ 96-well plates, and each plate served as one replicate. For sorted subsets, each replicate PCR was loaded with approximately 0.2 ug genomic DNA, equivalent to about 30,000 T cell genomes. Purified libraries were quantified with a Qubit 3.0 fluorometer, sized on a Bioanalyzer 2100, and re-quantified with the KAPA Library Quantification kit. Each immunoSEQ 96-well plate was sequenced on its own single-read 150-cycle Illumina NextSeq 550 flow cell. Regarding the original processing steps: The immunoSEQ output contained only junctional sequences without quality scores, so filtering could not match that applied to full-length reads. Sequences were annotated with PyIR, a Python wrapper for IgBLAST v1.9, and V/J genes and CDR3 were assigned using IMGT germline references. Reads with weak V/J assignments (E-value above 1e-6), missing CDR3, stop codons, out-of-frame junctions, or ambiguous translated residues were removed. V3J clonotypes were defined as sequences sharing an identical inferred V gene, J gene, and CDR3 amino acid sequence. The percentage overlap between two repertoires was calculated by dividing the number of shared unique clonotypes by the size of the smaller repertoire. RTK rarefaction, the Chao1 estimator, and Recon v2.1 estimates of unobserved clonotypes were used to assess repertoire richness. Generation probabilities for all TCRbeta clonotypes obtained by the gDNA method from a handful of donors were computed using OLGA. The table was pulled from immuneACCESS by TCRdb, which kept in-frame rearrangements only. Such tables lose some clones; where checked, under half of the loss comes from unresolved V genes, and the rest has no known cause. V, J and clone size reflect that table, while D and trimming were determined from the DNA. For this sample the table gives 330,000 or so clones, of which 70% to 75% were detected only once. The ten largest account for about 9.4% of the sample.

The donors were healthy, HIV-negative adults with no recently reported acute infections or vaccinations. All donors were Caucasian adults living in Nashville, Tennessee, USA. CD4+ T cells were enriched by magnetic negative selection, after which naive cells were positively selected on CD45RA and the negative fraction was taken as the memory subset. After blood collection by leukapheresis, PBMCs were isolated using Ficoll-Histopaque density gradient centrifugation and then cryopreserved in the vapor phase of liquid nitrogen. Analytical flow cytometry was used to check the purity and quantity of every magnetically sorted T cell population. Genomic DNA was isolated from every sorted fraction and measured by UV absorbance on a Nanodrop 2000c. Sequenced input: memory CD4+ T cells sorted from blood. The cell subset or site tag for this specimen amounts to: CD45RA-negative fraction. This receptor was obtained from a man aged 25 to 45 in good health.

The DNA reads TGTGCCAGTAGTAACCGAGGGGGCCTCTCCTACGAGCAGTACTTC. Its protein reads: CASSNRGGLSYEQYF. Rearrangement joined TRBV19 to TRBJ2-7; 7 middle bases align to TRBD1. CDR1 and CDR2 are read off the germline V gene (reference sequence) as LNHDA and SQIVND. V is pruned by 4 bases and J by 0 bases, leaving 6 bases of the junction without a gene match. The CDR3 starts with the cysteine, ends with the phenylalanine, and has 15 residues. Only the CDR3 region is kept as DNA, spanning 45 bases read in frame from base 1.